These 26 T cell receptor beta chains share one sample of origin, sequenced in a study of shared clonotypes between healthy human individuals. Libraries were prepared by immunoSEQ multiplex PCR; TCRdb keeps only in-frame clonotypes and omits some of them. This sample has about 1.5 million clones, with around 97% found just once. The sample taken for sequencing was naive CD4+ T cells sorted from blood. Stated subset: CD45RA+ positively selected. Source of these receptors: a man aged 25-45 years in good health.

The rearrangement joins TRBV6-5 to TRBJ1-5; the D is unclear. CDR1 MNHEY and CDR2 SVGAGI come from the germline V gene. V shed 0 bases and J shed 7 bases, with 10 bases lying between them. The CDR3 consists of 14 residues. CDR3 sequence: CASSYSREEQPQHF. The CDR3 region has the DNA TGTGCCAGCAGTTACTCTAGGGAGGAACAGCCCCAGCATTTT.

The rearrangement links TRBV6-1 to TRBJ1-4; D uncertain. From germline, CDR1 is MNHNS and CDR2 SASEGT. CDR3 length: 15 amino acids. Trimming took 4 bases from V and 0 from J, leaving 9 bases between them. CDR3 coding DNA: TGTGCCAGCAGTGCTGGGAGTGCAACTAATGAAAAACTGTTTTTT. Its protein product is CASSAGSATNEKLFF.

The CDR3 here is CASSEPDSGGYYEQYF. The DNA for the CDR3 is TGTGCCAGCAGTGAGCCCGACAGTGGGGGCTACTACGAGCAGTACTTC. The gene calls are TRBV6-1 and TRBJ2-7, with D perhaps TRBD1 (6 bases). The germline gives CDR1 MNHNS, CDR2 SASEGT. V lost 3 bases, J lost 3 bases, and 18 bases lay in between. The length of the CDR3 is 16 residues.

V gene TRBV18 combines with J gene TRBJ2-7; the D gene could be TRBD1 or TRBD2 (5 bases each). The germline V and J ends were trimmed by 5 bases and 3 bases, with 17 bases remaining between them. CDR1 and CDR2 from the germline V gene are KGHSH and LQKENI. CDR3 size: 15 residues. The CDR3 DNA follows: TGTGCCAGCTCATTAAATACGGGACCAAACTACGAGCAGTACTTC. Its protein is CASSLNTGPNYEQYF.

The chain couples TRBV29-1 to TRBJ2-1; D is unclear. The CDR3 covers 14 residues. Germline V gives CDR1 SQVTM, CDR2 ANQGSEA. Between the trimmed V and J ends, which lost 0 bases and 4 bases, there was a span of 10 bases. The CDR3: CSVEESQPYNEQFF. The CDR3, as DNA: TGCAGCGTTGAAGAGTCCCAGCCATACAATGAGCAGTTCTTC.

The V call is TRBV6-5, the J call TRBJ2-7, with 14 bases that match TRBD2. The CDR3 sequence is 14 residues long. V was clipped by 6 bases and J by 3 bases; unmatched bases: 1. Germline V gives CDR1 MNHEY, CDR2 SVGAGI. This CDR3 reads CASRGLAGVYEQYF. DNA for the CDR3: TGTGCCAGCAGGGGACTAGCGGGAGTCTACGAGCAGTACTTC.

J is TRBJ2-2 and V is TRBV5-5; D may be TRBD2 (6 bases). Looked up from germline, CDR1 is SGHKS and CDR2 is YYEKEE (reference sequence). The length of the CDR3 is 14 residues. Trimming removed 1 base at V and 7 bases at J, with 11 bases between. Written as DNA, the CDR3 is TGTGCCAGCAGCTTGCCCGGGAGTTACGGGGAGCTGTTTTTT. As protein: CASSLPGSYGELFF.

The chain has TRBV28 and TRBJ2-2; D gene unclear. CDR1 MDHEN and CDR2 SYDVKM come from the germline V gene. This CDR3 is 13 amino acids long. Deletions cut 4 bases from V and 4 bases from J, with 7 bases between. The CDR3 sequence: CASSSHGTGELFF. The DNA of the CDR3 is TGTGCCAGCAGTTCCCATGGCACCGGGGAGCTGTTTTTT.

The genes are TRBV11-2 and TRBJ2-7; 10 bases line up with TRBD2. The length of the CDR3 is 16 residues. The J segment lost 1 base and the V segment lost 5 bases, leaving 8 bases of the junction unmatched. Germline V gene data show CDR1 as SGHAT and CDR2 as FQNNGV. The CDR3 loop reads CASSLFTSGISYEQYF. The CDR3 DNA is TGTGCCAGCAGCCTGTTTACTAGCGGGATTTCCTACGAGCAGTACTTC. Full variable domain (outside the CDR3, taken from reference TRBV11-2 and TRBJ2-7): EAGVAQSPRYKIIEKRQSVAFWCNPISGHATLYWYQQILGQGPKLLIQFQNNGVVDDSQLPKDRFSAERLKGVDSTLKIQPAKLEDSAVYLCASSLFTSGISYEQYFGPGTRLTVT.

Note on this clone: The sample holds other DNA sequences that translate to the same CDR3. The chain has TRBV9 and TRBJ2-1; D perhaps matches TRBD1 (5 bases). CDR1 and CDR2 (germline): SGDLS, YYNGEE. Trimming stripped 1 base from V and 7 bases from J, with 6 bases between. CDR3 length equals 12 residues. This CDR3 reads CASSVQGNEQFF. In DNA form, the CDR3 reads TGTGCCAGCAGCGTACAGGGTAATGAGCAGTTCTTC.

The chain combines TRBV9 with TRBJ2-2; D is tentatively TRBD1 or TRBD2 (5 bases each). This CDR3 region has 23 residues. CDR1 and CDR2 from the germline V gene are SGDLS and YYNGEE. The V and J ends lost 4 bases and 5 bases respectively, with 39 bases between them. The CDR3 loop reads CASSHPIWGSRDGYGKVTGELFF. CDR3 DNA: TGTGCCAGCAGCCACCCCATTTGGGGCTCCCGGGACGGATACGGTAAGGTAACCGGGGAGCTGTTTTTT.

CDR3 sequence: CASSGTGPDTQYF. The CDR3 region has the DNA TGTGCCAGCAGCGGGACAGGGCCAGATACGCAGTATTTT. The V call is TRBV9, the J call TRBJ2-3, with TRBD1 matching over 8 bases. V was clipped by 3 bases and J by 4 bases; unmatched bases: 1. This CDR3 comprises 13 residues. The germline CDR1 and CDR2 sequences are SGDLS and YYNGEE. Full variable domain (missing parts from reference TRBV9 and TRBJ2-3): DSGVTQTPKHLITATGQRVTLRCSPRSGDLSVYWYQQSLDQGLQFLIQYYNGEERAKGNILERFSAQQFPDLHSELNLSSLELGDSALYFCASSGTGPDTQYFGPGTRLTVL.

The chain couples TRBV29-1 to TRBJ2-2, with unresolved D. The CDR3 is 14 amino acids. Germline V CDR1 and CDR2: SQVTM, ANQGSEA. V lost 6 bases and J 4 bases, leaving 15 bases between the germline ends. CDR3 protein: CSVSFGVITGELFF. The CDR3 DNA follows: TGCAGCGTGTCCTTTGGGGTGATCACCGGGGAGCTGTTTTTT.

The V gene is TRBV28, the J gene TRBJ2-5, with D unresolved. V was pared by 4 bases and J by 4 bases, with 10 bases between. Germline CDR1 reads MDHEN; CDR2 reads SYDVKM. The CDR3 is 13 residues long. The CDR3 DNA follows: TGTGCCAGCAGTTCGGTCGGTGCAGAGACCCAGTACTTC. As protein: CASSSVGAETQYF.

The chain uses TRBV10-3 and TRBJ1-5, with D possibly being TRBD1 (5 bases). The germline V gene encodes CDR1 ENHRY and CDR2 SYGVKD. V lost 1 base and J lost 6, with 13 bases in between. The CDR3 consists of 15 residues. The CDR3 here is CAISEFEAGTQPQHF. CDR3 bases: TGTGCCATCAGTGAGTTCGAGGCGGGGACTCAGCCCCAGCATTTT.

The chain joins TRBV29-1 to TRBJ1-5, with D possibly TRBD1 on 6 matching bases. The CDR3 runs to 12 residues. Trimming took off 7 bases at V and 2 bases at J, with 9 bases between the two ends. In germline, CDR1 is SQVTM, CDR2 ANQGSEA. CDR3 in amino acids: CSARQGNQPQHF. In nucleotides, the CDR3 is TGCAGCGCCAGACAGGGCAATCAGCCCCAGCATTTT.

Remarks on this clone: Other DNA variants within this sample encode the same CDR3. The J gene is TRBJ2-2, the V gene TRBV5-1; TRBD1 matches 9 bases. CDR3 length: 15 amino acids. J was trimmed by 5 bases and V by 0 bases; bases with no gene match: 2. From germline, CDR1 is SGHRS and CDR2 YFSETQ. This chain's CDR3 is CASSLEGQGTGELFF. DNA for the CDR3: TGCGCCAGCAGCTTGGAGGGACAGGGAACCGGGGAGCTGTTTTTT.

The rearrangement uses TRBV14 and TRBJ2-1; D gene uncertain. This CDR3 has 15 residues. CDR1 and CDR2 from the germline V gene are SGHDN and FVKESK. The ends were cut back, 3 bases at V and 10 bases at J, with 19 bases in the middle. The CDR3 region has the DNA TGTGCCAGCAGCCAGGACCTTTCTAGAACGAGCGAGCAGTTCTTC. Translated, it gives CASSQDLSRTSEQFF.

This clone appeared once. The chain employs TRBV19 and TRBJ1-5; possibly TRBD1 for D (5 bases). Germline V gene data show CDR1 as LNHDA and CDR2 as SQIVND (reference sequence). Deletions cut 4 bases from V and 5 bases from J, with 24 bases between. This CDR3 comprises 18 residues. This CDR3 is CASSTLGGPRWGDQPQHF. CDR3 DNA: TGTGCCAGTAGTACCTTAGGCGGGCCGCGCTGGGGCGATCAGCCCCAGCATTTT.

CDR3 in amino acids: CASSQPGHLYGYTF. For the CDR3, the DNA is TGTGCCAGCAGCCAACCGGGACACCTCTATGGCTACACCTTC. The chain combines TRBV14 with TRBJ1-2; the D gene is possibly TRBD1 (6 bases). The CDR3 runs 14 residues. V was pared by 2 bases and J by 4 bases, with 11 bases between. The germline CDR1 and CDR2 sequences are SGHDN and FVKESK.

In this sample, this clone turned up once. The rearrangement joins TRBV5-1 to TRBJ2-3; D gene ambiguous. The CDR3 spans 15 residues. V lost 2 bases and J lost 1, with 11 bases in between. Germline CDR1 is SGHRS and CDR2 is YFSETQ. This CDR3 is CASSLKRMGTDTQYF. The DNA of the CDR3 is TGCGCCAGCAGCTTAAAACGTATGGGCACAGATACGCAGTATTTT.

The rearrangement joins TRBV28 to TRBJ1-2, with 10 positions matching TRBD1. V dropped 11 bases and J dropped 4; count of bases not matched to a gene: 13. Per germline, CDR1 MDHEN and CDR2 SYDVKM. This CDR3 has 15 residues. CDR3 sequence: CAVNPGTGVFYGYTF. Here the CDR3 DNA reads TGTGCCGTCAATCCCGGGACAGGGGTCTTCTATGGCTACACCTTC.

This CDR3 reads CASSATGRSPGTQYF. The CDR3 DNA is TGTGCCAGCAGTGCCACGGGCCGCTCCCCGGGTACGCAGTATTTT. The chain has TRBV27 and TRBJ2-3, with unresolved D. Deletions cut 5 bases from V and 8 bases from J, with 20 bases between. CDR1 is MNHEY, CDR2 SMNVEV, per germline (reference sequence). The CDR3 is 15 amino acids.

This clone was observed a handful of times. The chain has TRBV28 and TRBJ2-7, with D possibly matching TRBD1 (6 bases). Germline V gene lookup returns CDR1 MDHEN and CDR2 SYDVKM. The CDR3 spans 13 residues. The ends were cut back, 6 bases at V and 3 bases at J, with 12 bases in the middle. CDR3 nucleotides: TGTGCCAGCAGGCAGGGACATAACTACGAGCAGTACTTC. Translating gives CASRQGHNYEQYF.

The gene calls are TRBV11-2 and TRBJ2-3; D is uncertain. Germline CDR1 SGHAT, CDR2 FQNNGV. The length of the CDR3 is 14 residues. V was shortened by 5 bases and J by 6 bases, with 15 bases between the two germline ends. The CDR3 nucleotides read TGTGCCAGCAGCATAGCTGATAGGACGGATACGCAGTATTTT. Protein product: CASSIADRTDTQYF.

The chain employs TRBV7-9 and TRBJ1-1, with D unclear. Looked up from germline, CDR1 is SEHNR and CDR2 is FQNEAQ (reference sequence). This CDR3 is built from 11 residues. V lost 2 bases to trimming and J lost 8 bases, with 6 bases between them. The CDR3: CASSLSLEAFF. For the CDR3, the DNA is TGTGCCAGCAGCTTAAGTCTAGAAGCTTTCTTT.